This T cell receptor (beta chain) was retrieved from a study of cytomegalovirus exposure and HLA in healthy donors. Regarding the study as a whole: For most TCR beta V segments, an earlier analysis put the productive rate at about 87% or about 30% of the time. A later analysis linked a missense DCLRE1C variant to TCR beta V- and J-gene trimming.

PCR primers comprised 60 Vbeta and 13 Jbeta primers. Repertoires were generated with immunoSEQ multiplex PCR, while TCRdb's copy carries only in-frame clones and drops some. The sample has roughly 190,000 clones; 80% to 85% are singletons. CDR1 and CDR2 from the germline V gene are SQVTM and ANQGSEA. Trimming cost V 7 bases and J 6 bases, with 22 bases left between them. The CDR3 length is 15 residues. Regarding donors, all were healthy bone marrow donors. A note on this clone: Its antigen remains unknown.

The clonotype comes from a woman between 40 and 55 years old in good health and CMV-seronegative. The chain couples TRBV29-1 to TRBJ2-1; TRBD1 might be the D (5 bases). The specimen was PBMCs. The CDR3 DNA follows: TGCAGCGCCGACCCCAGGGTTAAAGCGCTCAATGAGCAGTTCTTC. This sequence encodes CSADPRVKALNEQFF.